These 25 T cell receptor beta chains share one sample of origin, sequenced in a study of early T cells in non-severe SARS-CoV-2 infection. TCRdb re-called the 5' RACE reads with MiXCR, one entry per CDR3 protein. The table includes some 96,000 distinct CDR3 sequences, about 11% detected once. The sample consisted of whole blood, taken at baseline. The receptors stem from an adult who was a healthcare worker with PCR-confirmed SARS-CoV-2 infection or an uninfected control (not recorded which).

This clonotype was seen more than once but under ten times. The chain carries TRBV29-1 and TRBJ2-2; TRBD2 matches 13 bases. CDR1 and CDR2 (germline): SQVTM, ANQGSEA. V trimming: 6 bases; J trimming: 7 bases; junction bases outside the gene matches: 2. This CDR3 has 13 amino acids. In DNA, the CDR3 is TGCAGCGTCCGACTAGCGGGAGGCGGGGAGCTGTTTTTT. Translated: CSVRLAGGGELFF.

The chain carries TRBV7-9 and TRBJ1-1, with a possible D match to TRBD1 (6 bases). This CDR3 has 15 residues. Per germline, CDR1 SEHNR and CDR2 FQNEAQ (reference sequence). V was shortened by 1 base and J by 5 bases, with 14 bases between the two germline ends. The CDR3 region has the DNA TGTGCCAGCAGCTTAGTCCCAGGGGAATTGACTGAAGCTTTCTTT. Translating it yields CASSLVPGELTEAFF.

This chain uses TRBV15 with TRBJ2-3; D is ambiguous. Germline V gene lookup returns CDR1 LNHNV and CDR2 YYDKDF (reference sequence). V was cut by 8 bases and J by 4 bases, with 13 bases left in between. The CDR3 covers 13 residues. The CDR3 sequence is CATRQEWSDTQYF. CDR3 bases: TGTGCCACCCGGCAGGAATGGTCAGATACGCAGTATTTT.

The V call is TRBV9, the J call TRBJ2-5; D is unclear. The germline V gene has CDR1 SGDLS and CDR2 YYNGEE. With 5 bases removed from V and 4 bases from J, the gap between germline ends came to 3 bases. The CDR3 spans 10 residues. The DNA for the CDR3 is TGTGCCAGCAGTGGAGAGACCCAGTACTTC. Protein: CASSGETQYF.

This clonotype was found many times. The chain uses TRBV25-1 and TRBJ2-5; the match to TRBD1 covers 8 bases. The germline gives CDR1 MGHDK, CDR2 SYGVNS. This CDR3 comprises 15 residues. With 0 bases clipped from V and 3 bases from J, the junction kept 3 bases outside the gene matches. CDR3 sequence reads: CASSEYKTGEETQYF. The DNA for the CDR3 is TGTGCCAGCAGTGAATATAAGACAGGGGAAGAGACCCAGTACTTC.

CDR3 sequence (DNA): TGTGCCAGCGCACTAGCGGGAGCAGATACGCAGTATTTT. It is translated as CASALAGADTQYF. The J gene is TRBJ2-3, the V gene TRBV6-6; 11 nucleotides align to TRBD2. J lost 4 bases, V lost 8 bases, and 2 bases had no gene match. Germline V gene sequence: CDR1 MNHNY, CDR2 SVGAGI (reference sequence). The CDR3 totals 13 residues.

This clonotype was seen a few times. V gene TRBV29-1 combines with J gene TRBJ1-3; D gene ambiguous. This CDR3 region has 14 residues. Germline V gives CDR1 SQVTM, CDR2 ANQGSEA. Trimming took 1 base from V and 0 from J, leaving 7 bases between them. CDR3 DNA: TGCAGCGTTGAAGTTCTTAGCTCTGGAAACACCATATATTTT. It yields the protein CSVEVLSSGNTIYF.

This clonotype has just a few counts. This rearrangement joins TRBV19 to TRBJ2-3; TRBD2 matches 12 bases. Germline V CDR1 and CDR2: LNHDA, SQIVND (reference sequence). The CDR3 extends over 16 amino acids. The trim removed 5 bases at V and 3 bases at J, leaving 6 bases unmatched. The CDR3 coding sequence is TGTGCCAGTAGTTTCAGGACTAGCGGGGTTACAGATACGCAGTATTTT. Encoded protein: CASSFRTSGVTDTQYF. Using reference TRBV19 and TRBJ2-3 for the parts outside the CDR3, the full variable domain is DGGITQSPKYLFRKEGQNVTLSCEQNLNHDAMYWYRQDPGQGLRLIYYSQIVNDFQKGDIAEGYSVSREKKESFPLTVTSAQKNPTAFYLCASSFRTSGVTDTQYFGPGTRLTVL.

CDR3: CSVREDTQYF. For the CDR3, the DNA is TGCAGCGTGCGGGAAGATACGCAGTATTTT. The genes are TRBV29-1 and TRBJ2-3; D may be TRBD2 (6 bases). V was shortened by 6 bases and J by 5 bases, with 6 bases between the two germline ends. The germline V gene has CDR1 SQVTM and CDR2 ANQGSEA. The CDR3 loop spans 10 amino acids.

This clonotype showed up just a few times. The CDR3: CASSLGPRNGYTF. CDR3 DNA: TGTGCCAGCAGTTTAGGCCCTCGAAACGGCTACACCTTC. This chain joins TRBV28 and TRBJ1-2; D uncertain. Trimming stripped 2 bases from V and 8 bases from J, with 12 bases between. The CDR3 runs 13 residues. Germline CDR1 is MDHEN and CDR2 is SYDVKM.

This clonotype was observed at least ten times. This sequence joins TRBV6-2 or TRBV6-3 and TRBJ1-5; unclear D gene. V was trimmed by 4 bases and J by 3 bases, leaving 22 bases between them. Germline V gene lookup returns CDR1 MNHEY and CDR2 SVGEGT. The CDR3 covers 18 residues. The CDR3 DNA reads TGTGCCAGCAGTTTTATCCGGCTCAAGGGCGTTATCAATCAGCCCCAGCATTTT. It specifies CASSFIRLKGVINQPQHF.

Many counts were recorded for this clonotype. J is TRBJ2-1 and V is TRBV11-2; a weak D match, TRBD1 (6 bases). Germline loops: CDR1 SGHAT, CDR2 FQNNGV. Between the trimmed V and J ends, which lost 2 bases and 9 bases, there was a span of 17 bases. CDR3 length: 15 amino acids. CDR3 bases: TGTGCCAGCAGCTTATGGTCAGGGGTTATCGGTGAGCAGTTCTTC. This sequence encodes CASSLWSGVIGEQFF.

The J gene is TRBJ2-7, the V gene TRBV9; no reliable D call. Trimming shortened V by 2 bases and J by 2 bases, and 11 bases separated the two germline ends. This CDR3 is built from 14 residues. Germline loops: CDR1 SGDLS, CDR2 YYNGEE. CDR3 nucleotide sequence: TGTGCCAGCAGCGTTTCCGACGGACCCTACGAGCAGTACTTC. Encoded protein: CASSVSDGPYEQYF.

At least ten counts were recorded for this clonotype. This chain uses TRBV7-8 with TRBJ2-1, with a tentative D call TRBD1 (6 bases). V gave up 2 bases and J gave up 8 bases, with 10 bases separating them. CDR3 length: 13 residues. Germline assignment: CDR1 SGHVS and CDR2 FQNEAQ. CDR3 sequence: CASSLWGRDEQFF. CDR3 nucleotides: TGTGCCAGCAGCTTATGGGGGCGGGATGAGCAGTTCTTC.

This clonotype was counted a few times. The junction does not match germline at one end; this may be a read error. In DNA, the CDR3 is TGCTGGAGGGCCCCTGGTGAAAAACTGTTTTTT. Translating gives CWRAPGEKLFF. The chain links TRBV6-4 to TRBJ1-4; D remains ambiguous. This CDR3 contains 11 residues. Germline V lookup: CDR1 MRHNA, CDR2 SNTAGT.

The V and J genes are TRBV20-1 and TRBJ1-2, with TRBD1 matching over 8 bases. CDR3 size: 18 residues. Trimming at V came to 2 bases and at J to 3 bases, leaving 17 bases not matched to a gene. Per germline, CDR1 DFQATT and CDR2 SNEGSKA (reference sequence). CDR3 sequence reads: CSARPRGQAASRDYGYTF. The CDR3 DNA is TGCAGTGCTAGACCACGGGGACAGGCTGCCTCCCGTGACTATGGCTACACCTTC.

V is TRBV11-2 and J is TRBJ2-1; TRBD2 aligns across 9 bases. The CDR3 is 21 residues long. The germline V gene encodes CDR1 SGHAT and CDR2 FQNNGV. Trimming at V came to 3 bases and at J to 2 bases, leaving 20 bases not matched to a gene. The CDR3 DNA reads as TGTGCCAGCAGCTTTGGCCTTAGGGCTAGCGGGATCAGATCCACCTACAATGAGCAGTTCTTC. The encoded protein is CASSFGLRASGIRSTYNEQFF.

The chain recombines TRBV2 with TRBJ2-7, with 8 bases lining up with TRBD2. Trimming took 6 bases from V and 6 from J; bases not matched to a gene: 4. Germline V gene sequence: CDR1 SNHLY, CDR2 FYNNEI. The CDR3 is 12 residues long. The chain's CDR3 is CASRGLAAEQYF. The CDR3 nucleotides read TGTGCCAGCAGAGGACTAGCCGCCGAGCAGTACTTC.

There are a few counts of this clonotype. The chain uses TRBV18 and TRBJ2-7; tentative D call: TRBD2 (6 bases). Trimming stripped 6 bases from V and 7 bases from J, with 25 bases between. Germline CDR1 is KGHSH and CDR2 is LQKENI. The CDR3 has 16 residues. CDR3 sequence: CASSPLGSSDPVEQYF. The DNA for the CDR3 is TGTGCCAGCTCCCCCCTCGGGTCTAGCGACCCAGTGGAGCAGTACTTC.

This clonotype was detected a few times. The J gene is TRBJ1-1, the V gene TRBV29-1, with D possibly matching TRBD1 (6 bases). The CDR3 contains 16 residues. Looked up from germline, CDR1 is SQVTM and CDR2 is ANQGSEA. V shed 6 bases and J shed 0 bases, with 20 bases lying between them. CDR3 sequence: CSVGSGVTRLNTEAFF. The CDR3 DNA follows: TGCAGCGTGGGCTCAGGGGTTACCCGGTTGAACACTGAAGCTTTCTTT.

The sample holds a few counts of this clonotype. In DNA form, the CDR3 reads TGTGCCAGCAGCCCTCGAGGGTCGAGAGACACCATATATTTT. Residues: CASSPRGSRDTIYF. J is TRBJ1-3 and V is TRBV28; D unclear. V lost 6 bases and J 8 bases, leaving 17 bases between the germline ends. This CDR3 has 14 residues. Looked up from germline, CDR1 is MDHEN and CDR2 is SYDVKM.

V usage is TRBV5-1 and J usage is TRBJ2-2; 8 bases fit TRBD2. The trim removed 7 bases at V and 6 bases at J, leaving 11 bases unmatched. The CDR3 is made up of 15 amino acids. CDR1 and CDR2 (germline): SGHRS, YFSETQ. The CDR3 region is CASGSGTRGPGELFF. CDR3 nucleotide sequence: TGCGCCAGCGGATCCGGGACTAGAGGGCCCGGGGAGCTGTTTTTT.

V gene TRBV6-1 combines with J gene TRBJ2-2, with a weak D call TRBD1 (5 bases). Germline lookup yields CDR1 MNHNS and CDR2 SASEGT. This CDR3 region has 14 residues. Trimming took 3 bases from V and 8 from J, leaving 13 bases between them. CDR3 amino acids: CASSDGQPLGELFF. The CDR3 DNA follows: TGTGCCAGCAGTGATGGACAACCTTTGGGGGAGCTGTTTTTT.

This clonotype was seen many times. The rearrangement links TRBV30 to TRBJ2-7, with 7 bases identical to TRBD1. Germline V gene lookup returns CDR1 GTSNPN and CDR2 SVGIG (reference sequence). The CDR3 totals 15 residues. V lost 1 base, J lost 1 base, and 7 bases stayed unmatched. The CDR3 bases are TGTGCCTGGAGTGGTAGGGACAGCTTTTCCTACGAGCAGTACTTC. This translates into CAWSGRDSFSYEQYF.

CDR3 residues: CASRMFGTGLPLAKNIQYF. Here the CDR3 DNA reads TGTGCCAGTAGAATGTTCGGGACAGGGTTGCCTCTAGCCAAAAACATTCAGTACTTC. The genes are TRBV19 and TRBJ2-4, with TRBD1 identical over 9 bases. Germline V gene sequence: CDR1 LNHDA, CDR2 SQIVND (reference sequence). This CDR3 is 19 amino acids long. V lost 6 bases to trimming and J lost 0 bases; unmatched junction nucleotides: 15.